This note documents a single T cell receptor (beta chain) sequence. This receptor's antigen is unknown. No much larger clonotype is one base removed from it; base qualities were not supplied. The CDR3 holds 14 amino acids from the cysteine to the phenylalanine. Only the CDR3 portion is preserved as DNA: 42 bases, with reading frame beginning at the first base. Trimming leaves V shorter by 4 bases and J shorter by 2 bases, with the junction holding 4 bases beyond the gene matches. CDR1 and CDR2 are read off the germline V gene (reference sequence) as SEHNR and FQNEAQ. The patients picked for sequencing were ones in whom flow cytometry had shown an expansion of CD8+CD57+ cells. Every patient had severe acquired aplastic anemia, diagnosed using the International Study of Aplastic Anemia and Agranulocytosis and Camitta criteria. No therapy had been received by the patients at the time of blood sampling. In the study, sorted CD4+ and CD8+ blood T cells from patients with severe aplastic anemia and from healthy subjects underwent deep sequencing of TCR repertoires. In the USA, patient enrollment took place under clinicaltrials.gov protocols 00001620, 01623167, 00001397, 00071045, 00081523 and 00961064. Ficoll-Paque density gradient centrifugation was used to isolate peripheral blood mononuclear cells. CD4+ and CD8+ T cells were sorted by FACS or magnetic beads before DNA extraction.

The data belong to a study of CD8+CD57+ T cells in acquired aplastic anemia (dated by TCRdb to the late 2010s). With respect to the entire study: On average, sorted CD4+ and CD8+ cells yielded 3 to 4 ug of extracted DNA, with a range of roughly 0.17 to 27.4 ug. CD8+CD57+ expansion was defined as frequency above the mean frequency observed in healthy subjects.

TCR beta VDJ combination and CDR3 sequence profiling used genomic DNA as the template. An Illumina HiSeq 2000 was used for TCR repertoire sequencing. The paper's processing steps were these. TRBV/TRBJ rearrangement plots, CDR3 size and DJ length profiles, and Simpson's diversity index were used to evaluate the repertoires. The most abundant DNA sequence in the deep sequencing data was taken as the immunodominant clone. CDR3 amino acid sequences were screened for sharing across subjects and were compared with published repertoires and the VDJdb database. TCRdb trimmed the raw reads at Q25, called clones with MiXCR and kept productive beta chains. Entries are consolidated by CDR3 protein sequence, retaining the most common genes and DNA. What appears here as the V and J calls and clone size reflects TCRdb's work, not the paper's. The sample has more than 150,000 distinct CDR3 sequences on record, around 50% of them singletons. The ten largest clonotypes hold 13% of the sample.

On the study overall, not on this receptor specifically: CD8+ Simpson's diversity did not differ significantly between patients and healthy controls (P=0.060). Over 25 CD8+ CDR3 sequences were found in both patients and controls but appeared to be highly expressed in patients and within the immunodominant clones of the patients.

In this chain, TRBV7-9 is recombined with TRBJ1-2; 7 bases in the junction line up with TRBD1. This receptor was taken from a human donor with aplastic anemia. The sequenced material came from sorted CD4+, CD8+, or CD8+CD57+ T cells (not recorded which) from PBMCs. The CDR3 has the sequence CASSSGGGNYGYTF. The bases are TGTGCCAGCAGCTCAGGGGGAGGGAACTATGGCTACACCTTC.